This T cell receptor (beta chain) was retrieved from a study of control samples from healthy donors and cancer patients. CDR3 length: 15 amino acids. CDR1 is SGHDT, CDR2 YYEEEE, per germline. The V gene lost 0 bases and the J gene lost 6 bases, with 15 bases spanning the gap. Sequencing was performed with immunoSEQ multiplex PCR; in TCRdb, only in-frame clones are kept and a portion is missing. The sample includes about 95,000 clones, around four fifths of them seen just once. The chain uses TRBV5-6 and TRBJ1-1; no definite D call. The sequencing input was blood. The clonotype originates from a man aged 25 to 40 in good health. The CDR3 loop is CASSLGMGKSAEAFF. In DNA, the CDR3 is TGTGCCAGCAGCTTGGGTATGGGGAAGAGCGCTGAAGCTTTCTTT.